The rows below give T cell receptor beta chains drawn from one sample of a study of T-cell memory formation after mild COVID-19. Using its own MiXCR run on the 5' RACE reads, TCRdb lists one record per CDR3 protein. The top ten clones hold about 20% of a sample with around 340,000 distinct CDR3 sequences, roughly an eighth of them seen once. Specimen: PBMCs or a T cell subset sorted from them (not recorded which). Receptors originate from a young man who had mild COVID-19 (a few samples of this study predate the infection). Cell type and time point are not known. Each CDR3 is given with its conserved first and last residue. D genes are given only for firm matches. Size tells how often a clone was seen (once, few, many) or the class of an expanded clone, and some rows leave it out.

V	D	size	J	DNA	CDR3
TRBV7-9	NA	once	TRBJ2-4	TGTGCCAGCAGCTTAGTGGCCGCCAAAAACATTCAGTACTTC	CASSLVAAKNIQYF
TRBV4-3	NA	few	TRBJ2-7	TGCGCCAGCAGCCAATGGGGCGGGGGCCAGACCTACGAGCAGTACTTC	CASSQWGGGQTYEQYF
TRBV6-1	NA	NA	TRBJ1-1	TGTGCCAGCTTTGGGGATGGGTTAGGGGAGGTCATGAACACTGAAGCTTTCTTT	CASFGDGLGEVMNTEAFF
TRBV11-1	NA	NA	TRBJ2-3	TGTGCCAGCAGCTTCGGGGCGAGCACAGATACGCAGTATTTT	CASSFGASTDTQYF
TRBV5-6	NA	NA	TRBJ1-1	TGTGCCAGCAGCCTCGGCGGGCGTTTCCAGGACACTGAAGCTTTCTTT	CASSLGGRFQDTEAFF
TRBV9	NA	NA	TRBJ2-5	TGTGCCAGCAGCCCCGGGAACAGGGGGGGACAAGAGACCCAGTACTTC	CASSPGNRGGQETQYF
TRBV3-1	NA	NA	TRBJ1-1	TGTGCCAGCAGCCAAGGTCGGCCCGGGGTCACTGAAGCTTTCTTT	CASSQGRPGVTEAFF
TRBV7-9	NA	NA	TRBJ1-1	TGTGCCAGCAGCTCGACCAGGGACACTGAAGCTTTCTTT	CASSSTRDTEAFF
TRBV13	TRBD1	NA	TRBJ2-1	TGTGCCAGCAGCCCCGGGACAGGGCGAGAGGGGCAGTTCTTC	CASSPGTGREGQFF
TRBV4-2	NA	NA	TRBJ1-4	TGTGCCAGCAGCCCGAAGGTTCGGAGGGGCTCAACTAATGAAAAACTGTTTTTT	CASSPKVRRGSTNEKLFF
TRBV25-1	NA	few	TRBJ2-7	TGTGCCAGCAGTGAATATGTCGAGCAGTACTTC	CASSEYVEQYF
TRBV7-8	NA	NA	TRBJ1-1	TGTGCCAGCAGCTTAGCCCCCGGGGCCTGGGGCACTGAAGCTTTCTTT	CASSLAPGAWGTEAFF
TRBV7-8	TRBD1	NA	TRBJ1-1	TGTGCCAGCAGCTCCGGGACAGAGGGCACGCCTGAAGCTTTCTTT	CASSSGTEGTPEAFF
TRBV20-1	NA	many	TRBJ2-3	TGCAGTACTGCGATTAGCTTCACAGATACGCAGTATTTT	CSTAISFTDTQYF
TRBV28	NA	NA	TRBJ2-4	TGTGCCAGCAGTTTACAGGCCGGGGCGAACATTCAGTACTTC	CASSLQAGANIQYF
TRBV7-2	NA	NA	TRBJ1-1	TGTGCCAGCAGCCCCCCGGTCCGGGGCACTGAAGCTTTCTTT	CASSPPVRGTEAFF
TRBV2	NA	NA	TRBJ1-3	TGTGCCAGCAGTGAAGCCCCCCACTCTGGAAACACCATATATTTT	CASSEAPHSGNTIYF
TRBV7-9	NA	NA	TRBJ1-5	TGTGCCAGCAGCTTAGGACCCGCGCCCCAGCATTTT	CASSLGPAPQHF
TRBV12-3/TRBV12-4	TRBD1	few	TRBJ1-6	TGTGCCAGCAGTTCAACCGGGACAGGGGGTAATTCACCCCTCCACTTT	CASSSTGTGGNSPLHF
TRBV7-9	NA	NA	TRBJ2-1	TGTGCCAGCAGCTTCCGCGGGGACTCCTACAATGAGCAGTTCTTC	CASSFRGDSYNEQFF
TRBV27	TRBD1	few	TRBJ1-1	TGTGCCAGCAGTCCTAGCGGGACAGGGAGAGCTGAAGCTTTCTTT	CASSPSGTGRAEAFF
TRBV15	TRBD1	few	TRBJ2-7	TGTGCCACCAGCATGACCGGGACAGACTACGAGCAGTACTTC	CATSMTGTDYEQYF
TRBV10-1	NA	NA	TRBJ2-7	TGCGCCAGCAGCGCTGACATTAACGAGCAGTACTTC	CASSADINEQYF
TRBV4-2	NA	NA	TRBJ2-2	TGTGCCAGCAGCCAAGAGCTGGGGAGTACCGGGGAGCTGTTTTTT	CASSQELGSTGELFF
TRBV20-1	NA	NA	TRBJ2-2	TGCAGTGCTAGGCGCGCGGGCGGCGGGGAGCTGTTTTTT	CSARRAGGGELFF
TRBV2	NA	NA	TRBJ2-1	TGTGCCAGCAGTGTCAAAGGGGCCGCCTACAATGAGCAGTTCTTC	CASSVKGAAYNEQFF
TRBV12-3/TRBV12-4	NA	NA	TRBJ1-6	TGTGCCAGCAGTTCGGGGCCAGGGAGGCCCCTCCACTTT	CASSSGPGRPLHF
TRBV28	NA	NA	TRBJ1-2	TGTGCCAGCAGCCTTATTAACTATGGCTACACCTTC	CASSLINYGYTF
TRBV4-1	TRBD1	NA	TRBJ1-1	TGCGCCAGCAGCCAATGGGACAGGTCTCGGACTGAAGCTTTCTTT	CASSQWDRSRTEAFF
TRBV15	NA	few	TRBJ1-4	TGTGCCACCAGCAGAGAGCAGGGTAGGGAAAAACTGTTTTTT	CATSREQGREKLFF
TRBV7-2	TRBD1	few	TRBJ2-3	TGTGCCAGCAGCCGGGGACAGCCTCGGTCCTCAGATACGCAGTATTTT	CASSRGQPRSSDTQYF
TRBV5-1	NA	NA	TRBJ1-2	TGCGCCAGCAGCTTTCAAACAGGGAGTGGTGGCTACACCTTC	CASSFQTGSGGYTF
TRBV27	NA	few	TRBJ2-5	TGTGCCAGCAGTTTCATAGGTCCTAGGGAGACCCAGTACTTC	CASSFIGPRETQYF
TRBV3-1	NA	NA	TRBJ2-2	TGTGCCAGCAGCCAAGATAGGCGGGAGCTGTTTTTT	CASSQDRRELFF
TRBV10-3	NA	NA	TRBJ1-2	TGTGCCATCAGTGATGGGATGACGGTCTATGGCTACACCTTC	CAISDGMTVYGYTF
TRBV5-6	TRBD1	NA	TRBJ1-4	TGTGCCAGCAGCTTATGGACAGGCAATGAAAAACTGTTTTTT	CASSLWTGNEKLFF
TRBV12-3/TRBV12-4	NA	NA	TRBJ1-1	TGTGCCAGCAGTAGAAGGCCCTCTGAAGCTTTCTTT	CASSRRPSEAFF
TRBV14	TRBD1	NA	TRBJ1-3	TGTGCCAGCAGCCGGGGACAGGGTGAGACCATATATTTT	CASSRGQGETIYF
TRBV6-6	NA	few	TRBJ1-1	TGTGCCAGCAGCCCCCGGGGTACCCTGAACACTGAAGCTTTCTTT	CASSPRGTLNTEAFF
TRBV20-1	TRBD1	many	TRBJ2-5	TGCAGCCCTGACAGGGAAGAGACCCAGTACTTC	CSPDREETQYF
TRBV18	NA	NA	TRBJ2-5	TGTGCCAGCTCCCCATCGGGTCAAGAGACCCAGTACTTC	CASSPSGQETQYF
TRBV6-2/TRBV6-3	NA	NA	TRBJ1-4	TGTGCCAGCAGGTCAAGGGCAACTAATGAAAAACTGTTTTTT	CASRSRATNEKLFF
TRBV2	NA	NA	TRBJ2-3	TGTGCCAGCATGGAAACAGATACGCAGTATTTT	CASMETDTQYF
TRBV5-5	NA	NA	TRBJ2-3	TGTGCCAGCAGCTTGGACCTATCGGGGGTTTGGTCCACGCAGTATTTT	CASSLDLSGVWSTQYF
TRBV7-9	NA	NA	TRBJ2-5	TGTGCCAGCAGCCCCACACCCCGGGGAGAGACCCAGTACTTC	CASSPTPRGETQYF
TRBV7-2	NA	NA	TRBJ1-2	TGTGCCAGCAGCTTAGAAGGGGGTGCTTATGGCTACACCTTC	CASSLEGGAYGYTF
TRBV7-8	TRBD2	NA	TRBJ2-5	TGTGCCAGCAGCGCCGGACTAGGGTTGGAGACCCAGTACTTC	CASSAGLGLETQYF
TRBV7-2	NA	NA	TRBJ1-2	TGTGCCAGCAGCTTAATGGTCGACCGAGGCTACACCTTC	CASSLMVDRGYTF
TRBV20-1	NA	NA	TRBJ1-2	TGCAGTGCTACAAGTGGGAGCTATGGCTACACCTTC	CSATSGSYGYTF
TRBV12-3/TRBV12-4	TRBD1	many	TRBJ1-1	TGTGCCAGCAGTCCCGCGACAGGGGGCAACACTGAAGCTTTCTTT	CASSPATGGNTEAFF
TRBV27	NA	NA	TRBJ2-3	TGTGCCAGCAGTTACCAGGGTCGTGCGCAGTATTTT	CASSYQGRAQYF
TRBV20-1	TRBD2	few	TRBJ2-1	TGCAGTGTCGCAGCTAGCGGGGGGTCGTCCTACAATGAGCAGTTCTTC	CSVAASGGSSYNEQFF
TRBV11-2	NA	many	TRBJ1-1	TGTGCCAGCAGCCCCAACAGGGTAGAAGCTTTCTTT	CASSPNRVEAFF